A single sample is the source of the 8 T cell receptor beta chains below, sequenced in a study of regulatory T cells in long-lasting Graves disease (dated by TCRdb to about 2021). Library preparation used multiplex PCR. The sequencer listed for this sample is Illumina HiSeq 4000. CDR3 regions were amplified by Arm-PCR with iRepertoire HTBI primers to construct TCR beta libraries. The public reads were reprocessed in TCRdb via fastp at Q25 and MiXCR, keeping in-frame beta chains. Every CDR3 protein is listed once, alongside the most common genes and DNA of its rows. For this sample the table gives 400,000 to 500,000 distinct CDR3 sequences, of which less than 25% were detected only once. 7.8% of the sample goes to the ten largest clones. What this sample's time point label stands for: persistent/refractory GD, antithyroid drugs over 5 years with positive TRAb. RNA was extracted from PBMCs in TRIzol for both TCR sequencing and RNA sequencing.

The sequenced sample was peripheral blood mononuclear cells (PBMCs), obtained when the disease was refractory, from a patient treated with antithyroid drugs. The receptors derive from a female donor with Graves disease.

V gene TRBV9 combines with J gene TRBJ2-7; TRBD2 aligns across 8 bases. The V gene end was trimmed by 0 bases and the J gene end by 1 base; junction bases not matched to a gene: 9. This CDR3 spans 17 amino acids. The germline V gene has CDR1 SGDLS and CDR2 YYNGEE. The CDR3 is CASSVAPVLAASYEQYF. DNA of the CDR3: TGTGCCAGCAGCGTAGCCCCTGTACTAGCGGCGTCCTACGAGCAGTACTTC.

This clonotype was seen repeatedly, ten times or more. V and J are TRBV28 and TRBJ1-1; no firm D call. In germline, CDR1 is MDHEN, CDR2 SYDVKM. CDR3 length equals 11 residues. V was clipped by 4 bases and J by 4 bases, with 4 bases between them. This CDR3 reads CASSSTTEAFF. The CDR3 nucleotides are TGTGCCAGCAGTTCGACCACTGAAGCTTTCTTT.

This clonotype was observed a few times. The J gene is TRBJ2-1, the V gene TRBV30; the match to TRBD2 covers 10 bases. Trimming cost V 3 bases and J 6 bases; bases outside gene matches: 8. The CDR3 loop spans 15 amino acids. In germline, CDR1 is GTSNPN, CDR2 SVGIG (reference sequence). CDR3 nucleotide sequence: TGTGCCTGGAGGGAAGCGGGAGGGCCTTCCAATGAGCAGTTCTTC. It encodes CAWREAGGPSNEQFF.

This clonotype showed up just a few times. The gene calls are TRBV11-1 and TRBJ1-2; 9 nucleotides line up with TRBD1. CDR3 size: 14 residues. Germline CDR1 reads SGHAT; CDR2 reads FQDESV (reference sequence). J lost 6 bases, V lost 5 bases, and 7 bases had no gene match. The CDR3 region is CASSVQGARHGYTF. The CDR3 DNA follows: TGTGCCAGCAGCGTACAGGGGGCGCGCCATGGCTACACCTTC. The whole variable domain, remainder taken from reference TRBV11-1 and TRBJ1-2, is EAEVAQSPRYKITEKSQAVAFWCDPISGHATLYWYRQILGQGPELLVQFQDESVVDDSQLPKDRFSAERLKGVDSTLKIQPAELGDSAMYLCASSVQGARHGYTFGSGTRLTVV.

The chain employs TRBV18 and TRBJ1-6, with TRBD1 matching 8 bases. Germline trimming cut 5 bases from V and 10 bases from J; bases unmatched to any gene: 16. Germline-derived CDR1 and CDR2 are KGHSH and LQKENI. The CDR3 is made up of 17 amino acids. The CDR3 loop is CASSASLLGTGISPLHF. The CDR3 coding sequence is TGTGCCAGCTCAGCGAGCCTCCTCGGGACAGGAATCTCACCCCTCCACTTT.

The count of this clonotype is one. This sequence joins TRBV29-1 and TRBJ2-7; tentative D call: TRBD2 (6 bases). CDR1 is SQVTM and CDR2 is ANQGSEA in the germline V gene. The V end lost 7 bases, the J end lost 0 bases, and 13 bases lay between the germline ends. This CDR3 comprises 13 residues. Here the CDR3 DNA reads TGCAGCGCCGGAGGGGCTAACTCCTACGAGCAGTACTTC. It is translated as CSAGGANSYEQYF.

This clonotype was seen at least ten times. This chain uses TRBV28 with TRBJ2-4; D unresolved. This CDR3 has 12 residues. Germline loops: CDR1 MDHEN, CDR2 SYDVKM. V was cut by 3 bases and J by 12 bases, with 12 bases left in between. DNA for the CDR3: TGTGCCAGCAGTTTCACCCCAGCCACTCAGTACTTC. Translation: CASSFTPATQYF.

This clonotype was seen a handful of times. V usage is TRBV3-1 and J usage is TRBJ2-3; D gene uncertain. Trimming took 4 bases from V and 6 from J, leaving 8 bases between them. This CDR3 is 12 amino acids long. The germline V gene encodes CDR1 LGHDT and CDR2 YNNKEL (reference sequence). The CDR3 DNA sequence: TGTGCCAGCAGCCCCAGAGACGATACGCAGTATTTT. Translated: CASSPRDDTQYF.